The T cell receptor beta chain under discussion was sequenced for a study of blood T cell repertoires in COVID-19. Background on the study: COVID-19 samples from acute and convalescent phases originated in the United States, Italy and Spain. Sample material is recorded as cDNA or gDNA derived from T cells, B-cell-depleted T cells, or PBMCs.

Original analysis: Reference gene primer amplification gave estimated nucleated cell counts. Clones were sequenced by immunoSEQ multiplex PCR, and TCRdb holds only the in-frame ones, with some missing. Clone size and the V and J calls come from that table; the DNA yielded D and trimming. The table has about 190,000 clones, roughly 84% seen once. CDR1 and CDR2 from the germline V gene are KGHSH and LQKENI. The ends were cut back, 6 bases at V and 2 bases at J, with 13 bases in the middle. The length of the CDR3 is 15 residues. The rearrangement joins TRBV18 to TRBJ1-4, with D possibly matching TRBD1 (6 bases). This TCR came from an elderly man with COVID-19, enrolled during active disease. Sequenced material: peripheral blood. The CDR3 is CASSARGATNEKLFF. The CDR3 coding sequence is TGTGCCAGCTCGGCCAGGGGTGCGACTAATGAAAAACTGTTTTTT.